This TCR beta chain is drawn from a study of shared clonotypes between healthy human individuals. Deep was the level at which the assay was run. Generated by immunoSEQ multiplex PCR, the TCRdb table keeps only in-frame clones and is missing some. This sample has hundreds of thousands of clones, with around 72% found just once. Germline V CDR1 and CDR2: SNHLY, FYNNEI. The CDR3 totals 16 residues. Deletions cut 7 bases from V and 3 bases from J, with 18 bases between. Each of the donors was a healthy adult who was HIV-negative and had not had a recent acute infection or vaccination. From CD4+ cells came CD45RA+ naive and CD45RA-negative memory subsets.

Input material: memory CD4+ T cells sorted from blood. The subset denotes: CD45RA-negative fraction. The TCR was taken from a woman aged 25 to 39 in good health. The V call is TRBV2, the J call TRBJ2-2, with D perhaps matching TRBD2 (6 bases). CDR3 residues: CASKRGLSTHTGELFF. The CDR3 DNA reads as TGTGCCAGCAAGCGTGGACTATCCACCCACACCGGGGAGCTGTTTTTT.